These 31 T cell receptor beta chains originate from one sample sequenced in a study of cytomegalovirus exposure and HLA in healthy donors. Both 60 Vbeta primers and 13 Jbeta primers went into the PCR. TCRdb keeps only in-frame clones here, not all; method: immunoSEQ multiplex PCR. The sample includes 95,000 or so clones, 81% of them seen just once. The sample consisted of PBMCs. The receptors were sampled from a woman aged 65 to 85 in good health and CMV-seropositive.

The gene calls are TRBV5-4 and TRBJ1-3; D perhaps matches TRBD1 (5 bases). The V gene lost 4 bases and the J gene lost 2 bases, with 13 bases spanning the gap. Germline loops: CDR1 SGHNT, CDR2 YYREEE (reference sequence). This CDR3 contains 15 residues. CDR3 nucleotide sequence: TGTGCCAGCAGCCTTGATTCAGGGACTGGAAACACCATATATTTT. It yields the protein CASSLDSGTGNTIYF.

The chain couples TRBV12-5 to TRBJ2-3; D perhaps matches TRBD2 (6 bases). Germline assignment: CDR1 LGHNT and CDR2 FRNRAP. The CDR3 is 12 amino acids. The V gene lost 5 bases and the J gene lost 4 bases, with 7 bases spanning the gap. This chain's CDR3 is CASGRDSDTQYF. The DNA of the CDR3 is TGTGCTAGTGGTCGGGACTCAGATACGCAGTATTTT.

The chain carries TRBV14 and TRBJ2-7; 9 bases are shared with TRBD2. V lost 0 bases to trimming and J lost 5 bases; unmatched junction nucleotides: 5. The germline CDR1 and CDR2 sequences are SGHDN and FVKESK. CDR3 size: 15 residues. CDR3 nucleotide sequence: TGTGCCAGCAGCCAAGATTTGGCTAGCGGGAACGAGCAGTACTTC. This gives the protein CASSQDLASGNEQYF.

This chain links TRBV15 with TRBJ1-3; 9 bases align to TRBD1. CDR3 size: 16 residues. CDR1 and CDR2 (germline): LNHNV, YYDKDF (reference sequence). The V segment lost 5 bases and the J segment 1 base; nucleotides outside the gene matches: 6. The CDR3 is CATSVTGGASGNTIYF. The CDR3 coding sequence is TGTGCCACCAGCGTAACAGGGGGCGCATCTGGAAACACCATATATTTT.

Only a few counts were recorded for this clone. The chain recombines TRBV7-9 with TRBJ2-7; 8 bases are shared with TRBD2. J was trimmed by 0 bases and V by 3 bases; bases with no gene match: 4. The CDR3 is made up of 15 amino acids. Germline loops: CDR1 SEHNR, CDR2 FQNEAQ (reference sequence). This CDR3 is CASSFSGTYSYEQYF. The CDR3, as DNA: TGTGCCAGCAGCTTTAGCGGGACCTACTCCTACGAGCAGTACTTC.

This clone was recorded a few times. This CDR3 reads CASSEEGSSNEQFF. The CDR3 nucleotides read TGTGCCAGCAGTGAGGAAGGGAGTAGTAATGAGCAGTTCTTC. The gene calls are TRBV6-4 and TRBJ2-1, with D perhaps matching TRBD2 (5 bases). Germline V CDR1 and CDR2: MRHNA, SNTAGT. The CDR3 has 14 amino acids. The V gene lost 3 bases and the J gene lost 7 bases, with 13 bases spanning the gap.

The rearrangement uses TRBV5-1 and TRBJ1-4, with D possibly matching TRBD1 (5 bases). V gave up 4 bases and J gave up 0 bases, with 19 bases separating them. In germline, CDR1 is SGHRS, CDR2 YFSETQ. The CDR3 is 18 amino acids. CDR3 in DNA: TGCGCCAGCAGCCCGGGGGGGAGTATACGTGCAACTAATGAAAAACTGTTTTTT. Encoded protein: CASSPGGSIRATNEKLFF.

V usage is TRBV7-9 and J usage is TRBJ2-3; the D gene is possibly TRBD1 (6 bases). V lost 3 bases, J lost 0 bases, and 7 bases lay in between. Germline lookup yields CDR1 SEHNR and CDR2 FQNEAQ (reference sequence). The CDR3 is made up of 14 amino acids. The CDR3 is CASSFDRSTDTQYF. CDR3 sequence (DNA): TGTGCCAGCAGCTTCGACAGGAGCACAGATACGCAGTATTTT.

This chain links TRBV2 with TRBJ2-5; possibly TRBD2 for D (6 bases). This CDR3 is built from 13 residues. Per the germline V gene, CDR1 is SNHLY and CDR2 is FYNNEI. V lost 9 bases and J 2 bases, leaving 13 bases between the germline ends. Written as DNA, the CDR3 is TGTGCCAGATCTGGGGGGTTACAAGAGACCCAGTACTTC. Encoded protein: CARSGGLQETQYF.

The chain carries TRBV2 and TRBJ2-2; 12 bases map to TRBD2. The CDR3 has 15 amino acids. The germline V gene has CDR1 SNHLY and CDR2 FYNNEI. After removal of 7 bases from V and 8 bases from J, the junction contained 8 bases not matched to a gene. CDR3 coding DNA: TGTGCCAGCAAATCGACTAGCGGGAGTTCAGGGGAGCTGTTTTTT. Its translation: CASKSTSGSSGELFF.

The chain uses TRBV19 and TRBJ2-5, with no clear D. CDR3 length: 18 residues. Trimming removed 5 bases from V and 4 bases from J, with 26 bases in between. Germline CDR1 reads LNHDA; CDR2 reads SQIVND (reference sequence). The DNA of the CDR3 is TGTGCCAGTAGTCCTAATCCCCCCCGCGTTACGGTAATAGAGACCCAGTACTTC. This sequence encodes CASSPNPPRVTVIETQYF.

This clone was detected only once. The chain's CDR3 is CASSIATAYLGYTF. For the CDR3, the DNA is TGTGCCAGTAGTATCGCGACAGCTTACCTTGGCTACACCTTC. The chain links TRBV19 to TRBJ1-2, with D perhaps TRBD1 (5 bases). The V and J ends lost 3 bases and 7 bases respectively, with 15 bases between them. This CDR3 has 14 residues. CDR1 is LNHDA and CDR2 is SQIVND in the germline V gene (reference sequence).

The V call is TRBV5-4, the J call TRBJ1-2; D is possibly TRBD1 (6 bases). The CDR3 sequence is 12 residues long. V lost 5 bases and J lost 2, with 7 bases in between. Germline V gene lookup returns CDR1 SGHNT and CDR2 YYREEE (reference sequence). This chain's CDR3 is CASSQGNYGYTF. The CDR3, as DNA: TGTGCCAGCAGTCAGGGGAACTATGGCTACACCTTC.

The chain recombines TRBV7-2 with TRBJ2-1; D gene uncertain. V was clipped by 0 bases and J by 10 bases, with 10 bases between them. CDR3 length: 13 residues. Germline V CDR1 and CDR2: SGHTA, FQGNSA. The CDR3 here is CASSLARQSEQFF. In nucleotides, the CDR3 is TGTGCCAGCAGCTTAGCTCGTCAAAGCGAGCAGTTCTTC.

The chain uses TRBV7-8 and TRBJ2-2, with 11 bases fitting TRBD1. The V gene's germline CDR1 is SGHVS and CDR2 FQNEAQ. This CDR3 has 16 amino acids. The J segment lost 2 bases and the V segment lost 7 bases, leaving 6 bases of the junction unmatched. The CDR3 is CASTRGQGANTGELFF. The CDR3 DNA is TGTGCCAGCACCAGAGGACAGGGGGCTAACACCGGGGAGCTGTTTTTT.

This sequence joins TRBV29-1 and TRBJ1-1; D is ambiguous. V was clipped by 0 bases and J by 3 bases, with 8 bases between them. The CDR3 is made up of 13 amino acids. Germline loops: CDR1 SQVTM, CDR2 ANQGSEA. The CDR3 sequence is CSVEDVRDTEAFF. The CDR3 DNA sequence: TGCAGCGTTGAAGACGTGAGGGACACTGAAGCTTTCTTT.

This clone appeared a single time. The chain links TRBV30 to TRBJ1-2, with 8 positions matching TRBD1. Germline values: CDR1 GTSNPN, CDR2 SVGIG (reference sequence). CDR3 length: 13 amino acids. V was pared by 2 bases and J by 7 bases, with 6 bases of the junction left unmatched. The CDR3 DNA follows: TGTGCCTGGAGTCCAGGGGGCGAGGGTGGCTACACCTTC. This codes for CAWSPGGEGGYTF.

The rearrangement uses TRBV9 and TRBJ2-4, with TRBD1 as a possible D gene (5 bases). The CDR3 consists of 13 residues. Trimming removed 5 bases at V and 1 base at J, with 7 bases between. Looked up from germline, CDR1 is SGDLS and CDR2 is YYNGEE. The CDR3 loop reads CASSGAAKNIQYF. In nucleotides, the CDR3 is TGTGCCAGCAGTGGGGCGGCCAAAAACATTCAGTACTTC.

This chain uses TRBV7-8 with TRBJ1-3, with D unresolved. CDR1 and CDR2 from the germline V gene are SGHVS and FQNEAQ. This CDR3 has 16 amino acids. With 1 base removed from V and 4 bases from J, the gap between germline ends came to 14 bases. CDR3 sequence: CASSLGQLLSGNTIYF. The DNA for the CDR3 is TGTGCCAGCAGCTTAGGACAACTCTTGTCGGGAAACACCATATATTTT.

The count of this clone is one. In nucleotides, the CDR3 is TGTGCCAGCAGCACCGGACTAGCGGGAGGTTACGAGCAGTACTTC. Its translation is CASSTGLAGGYEQYF. The rearrangement links TRBV7-6 to TRBJ2-7; 14 nucleotides line up with TRBD2. V lost 5 bases to trimming and J lost 4 bases; unmatched junction nucleotides: 4. Germline CDR1 reads SGHVS; CDR2 reads FNYEAQ. The CDR3 is 15 residues long.

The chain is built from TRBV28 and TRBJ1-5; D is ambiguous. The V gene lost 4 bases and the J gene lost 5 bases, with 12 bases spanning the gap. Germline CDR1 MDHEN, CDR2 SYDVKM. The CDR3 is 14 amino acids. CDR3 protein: CASSYGVGDQPQHF. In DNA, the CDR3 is TGTGCCAGCAGTTATGGAGTCGGAGATCAGCCCCAGCATTTT.

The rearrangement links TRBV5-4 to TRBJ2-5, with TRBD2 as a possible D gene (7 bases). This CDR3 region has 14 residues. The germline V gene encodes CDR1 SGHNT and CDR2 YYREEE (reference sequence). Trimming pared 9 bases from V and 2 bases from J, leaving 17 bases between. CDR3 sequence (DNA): TGTGCCACGGGGGGAGGGGGATATCAAGAGACCCAGTACTTC. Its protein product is CATGGGGYQETQYF.

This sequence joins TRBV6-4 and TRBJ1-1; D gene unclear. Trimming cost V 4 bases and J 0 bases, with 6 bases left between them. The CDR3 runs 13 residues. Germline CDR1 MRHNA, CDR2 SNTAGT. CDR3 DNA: TGTGCCAGCAGTGCCAACATGAACACTGAAGCTTTCTTT. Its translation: CASSANMNTEAFF.

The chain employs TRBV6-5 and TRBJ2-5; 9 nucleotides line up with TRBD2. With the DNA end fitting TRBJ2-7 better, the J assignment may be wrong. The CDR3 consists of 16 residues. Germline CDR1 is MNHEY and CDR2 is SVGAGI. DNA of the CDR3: TGTGCCAGCAGTTACTCGCCCGGGACTAGCTTATACGAGCAGTACTTC. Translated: CASSYSPGTSLYEQYF.

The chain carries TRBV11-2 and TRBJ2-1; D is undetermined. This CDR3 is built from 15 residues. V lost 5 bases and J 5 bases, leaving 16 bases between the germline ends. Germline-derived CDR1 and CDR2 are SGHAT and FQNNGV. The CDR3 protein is CASSPRSEVHNEQFF. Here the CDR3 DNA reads TGTGCCAGCAGCCCCCGATCAGAGGTTCACAATGAGCAGTTCTTC.

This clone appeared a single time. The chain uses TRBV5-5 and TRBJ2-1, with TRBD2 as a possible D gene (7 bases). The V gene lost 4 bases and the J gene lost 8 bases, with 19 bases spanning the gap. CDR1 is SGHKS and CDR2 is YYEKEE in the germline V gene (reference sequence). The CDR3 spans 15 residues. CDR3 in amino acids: CASSRGGAGSDEQFF. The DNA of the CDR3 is TGTGCCAGCAGCCGTGGGGGGGCCGGGAGCGATGAGCAGTTCTTC.

The CDR3 here is CASSLERGANEKLFF. CDR3 bases: TGCGCCAGCAGCTTGGAAAGGGGTGCTAATGAAAAACTGTTTTTT. The chain employs TRBV5-1 and TRBJ1-4; possibly TRBD1 for D (5 bases). The CDR3 covers 15 residues. V was trimmed by 0 bases and J by 3 bases, leaving 9 bases between them. Germline V CDR1 and CDR2: SGHRS, YFSETQ.

The CDR3 DNA follows: TGCGCCAGCAGCCAAGGGGACAGGGGGAACAATCAGCCCCAGCATTTT. It codes for CASSQGDRGNNQPQHF. The chain carries TRBV4-1 and TRBJ1-5; 11 bases agree with TRBD1. Germline loops: CDR1 MGHRA, CDR2 YSYEKL. The V gene end was trimmed by 1 base and the J gene end by 3 bases; junction bases not matched to a gene: 2. This CDR3 region has 16 residues.

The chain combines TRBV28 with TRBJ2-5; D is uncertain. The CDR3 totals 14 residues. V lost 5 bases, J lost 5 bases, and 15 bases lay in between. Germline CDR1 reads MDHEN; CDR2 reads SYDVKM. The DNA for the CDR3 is TGTGCCAGCAGTAACACGGAGCTAACGGAGACCCAGTACTTC. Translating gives CASSNTELTETQYF.

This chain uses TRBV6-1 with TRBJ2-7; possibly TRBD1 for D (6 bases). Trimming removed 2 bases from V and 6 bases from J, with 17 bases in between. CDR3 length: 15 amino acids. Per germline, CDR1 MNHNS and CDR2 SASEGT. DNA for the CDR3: TGTGCCAGCAGTGAACGACGACAGGACGGTCGCGAGCAGTACTTC. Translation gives CASSERRQDGREQYF.

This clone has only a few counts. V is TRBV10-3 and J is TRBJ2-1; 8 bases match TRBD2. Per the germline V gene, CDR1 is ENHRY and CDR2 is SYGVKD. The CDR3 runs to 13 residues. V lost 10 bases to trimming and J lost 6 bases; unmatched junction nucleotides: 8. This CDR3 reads CATGRGAPNEQFF. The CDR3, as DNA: TGTGCCACCGGGAGGGGGGCCCCCAATGAGCAGTTCTTC.